The subject of this entry is one T cell receptor beta chain. This CDR3 comprises 17 residues. With 4 bases clipped from V and 0 bases from J, the junction kept 9 bases outside the gene matches. The germline V gene encodes CDR1 SGHDN and CDR2 FVKESK. Original analysis: Amplification from reference gene primers served as the basis for estimated nucleated cell counts. Assay: immunoSEQ multiplex PCR; the TCRdb copy retains only in-frame clones and omits some. V, J and clone size are those of that table, while D and trimming were read from the DNA. The sample shows approximately 130,000 clones, 85% of them seen only once. This entry comes from a study of blood T cell repertoires in COVID-19.

The receptor comes from a human donor in a cohort sampled during active COVID-19. Material for sequencing was peripheral blood. The chain uses TRBV14 and TRBJ2-3; TRBD2 agrees at 8 bases. The CDR3 loop is CASSRTGGYSSTDTQYF. The CDR3 DNA reads as TGTGCCAGCAGCCGTACGGGGGGGTACTCTAGCACAGATACGCAGTATTTT.